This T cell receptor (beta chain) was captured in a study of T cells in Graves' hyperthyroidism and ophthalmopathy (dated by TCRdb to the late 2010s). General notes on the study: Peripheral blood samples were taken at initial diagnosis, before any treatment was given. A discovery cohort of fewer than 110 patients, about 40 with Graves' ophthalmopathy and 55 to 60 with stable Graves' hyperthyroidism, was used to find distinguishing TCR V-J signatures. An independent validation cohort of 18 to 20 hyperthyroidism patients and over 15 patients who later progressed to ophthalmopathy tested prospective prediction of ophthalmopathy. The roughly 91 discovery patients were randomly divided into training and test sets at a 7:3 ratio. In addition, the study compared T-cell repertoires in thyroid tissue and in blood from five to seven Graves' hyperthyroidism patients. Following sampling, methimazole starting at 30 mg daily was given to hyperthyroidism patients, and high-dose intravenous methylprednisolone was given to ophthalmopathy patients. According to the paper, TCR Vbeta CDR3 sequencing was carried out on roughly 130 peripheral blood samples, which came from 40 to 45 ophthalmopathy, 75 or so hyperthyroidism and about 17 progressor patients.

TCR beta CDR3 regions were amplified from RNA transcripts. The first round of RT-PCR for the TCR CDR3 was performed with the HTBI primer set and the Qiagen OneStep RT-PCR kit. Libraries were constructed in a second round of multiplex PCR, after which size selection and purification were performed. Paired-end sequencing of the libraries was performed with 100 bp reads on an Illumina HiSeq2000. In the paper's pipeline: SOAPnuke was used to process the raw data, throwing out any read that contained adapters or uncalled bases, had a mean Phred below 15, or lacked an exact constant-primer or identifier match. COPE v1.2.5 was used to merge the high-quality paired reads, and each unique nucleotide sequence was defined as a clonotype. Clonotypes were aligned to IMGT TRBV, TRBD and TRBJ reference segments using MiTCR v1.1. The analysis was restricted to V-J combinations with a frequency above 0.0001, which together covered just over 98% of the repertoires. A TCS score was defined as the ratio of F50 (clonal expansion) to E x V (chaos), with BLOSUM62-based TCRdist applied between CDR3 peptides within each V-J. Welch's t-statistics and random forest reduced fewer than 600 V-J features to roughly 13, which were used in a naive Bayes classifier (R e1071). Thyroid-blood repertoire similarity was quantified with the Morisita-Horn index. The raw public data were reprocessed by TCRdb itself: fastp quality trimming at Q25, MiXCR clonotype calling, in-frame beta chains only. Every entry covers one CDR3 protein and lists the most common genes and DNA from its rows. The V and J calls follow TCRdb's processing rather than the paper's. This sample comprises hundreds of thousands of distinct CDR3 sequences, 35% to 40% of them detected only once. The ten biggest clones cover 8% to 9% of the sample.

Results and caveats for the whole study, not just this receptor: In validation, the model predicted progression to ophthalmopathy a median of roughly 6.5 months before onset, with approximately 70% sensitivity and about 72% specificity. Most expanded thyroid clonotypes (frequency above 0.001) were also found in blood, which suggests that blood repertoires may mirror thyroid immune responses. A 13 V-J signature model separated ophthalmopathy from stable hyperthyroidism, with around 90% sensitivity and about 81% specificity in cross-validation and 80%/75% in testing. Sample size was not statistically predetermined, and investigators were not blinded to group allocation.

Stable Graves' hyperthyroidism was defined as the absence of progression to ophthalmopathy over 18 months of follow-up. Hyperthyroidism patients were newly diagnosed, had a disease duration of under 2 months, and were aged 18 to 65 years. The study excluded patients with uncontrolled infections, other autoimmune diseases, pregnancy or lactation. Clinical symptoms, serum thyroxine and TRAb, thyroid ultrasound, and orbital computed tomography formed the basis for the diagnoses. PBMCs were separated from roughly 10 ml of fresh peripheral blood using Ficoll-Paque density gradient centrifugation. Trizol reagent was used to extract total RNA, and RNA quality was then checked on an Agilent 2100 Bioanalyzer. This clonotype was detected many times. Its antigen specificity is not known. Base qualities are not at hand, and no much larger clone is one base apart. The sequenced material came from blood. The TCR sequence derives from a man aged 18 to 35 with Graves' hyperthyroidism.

The DNA sequence is as follows: TGTGCCAGCAGCCGTACCAAGAATTCACCCCTCCACTTT. Its protein reads: CASSRTKNSPLHF. The chain is encoded by TRBV7-3 joined to TRBJ1-6; the D gene identity is not certain. CDR1 is given as SGHTA and CDR2 as FQGTGA, both from the germline V gene. From its cysteine to its phenylalanine, the CDR3 spans 13 amino acids. CDR3 DNA only is kept here, 39 bases in frame from base 1. The germline ends are 9 bases apart after V is trimmed by 5 bases and J by 7 bases.